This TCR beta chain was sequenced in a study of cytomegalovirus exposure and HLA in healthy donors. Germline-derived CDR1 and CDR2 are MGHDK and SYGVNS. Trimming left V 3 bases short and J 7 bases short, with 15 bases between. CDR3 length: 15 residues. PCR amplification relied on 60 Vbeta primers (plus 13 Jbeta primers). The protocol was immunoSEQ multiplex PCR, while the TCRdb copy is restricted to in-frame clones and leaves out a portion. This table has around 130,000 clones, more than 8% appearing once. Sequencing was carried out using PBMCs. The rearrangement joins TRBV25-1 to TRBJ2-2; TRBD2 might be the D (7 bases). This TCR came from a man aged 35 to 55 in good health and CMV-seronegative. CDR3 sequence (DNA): TGTGCCAGCAGTGACCCCGCGGGGGCAGGCGGGGAGCTGTTTTTT. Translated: CASSDPAGAGGELFF.